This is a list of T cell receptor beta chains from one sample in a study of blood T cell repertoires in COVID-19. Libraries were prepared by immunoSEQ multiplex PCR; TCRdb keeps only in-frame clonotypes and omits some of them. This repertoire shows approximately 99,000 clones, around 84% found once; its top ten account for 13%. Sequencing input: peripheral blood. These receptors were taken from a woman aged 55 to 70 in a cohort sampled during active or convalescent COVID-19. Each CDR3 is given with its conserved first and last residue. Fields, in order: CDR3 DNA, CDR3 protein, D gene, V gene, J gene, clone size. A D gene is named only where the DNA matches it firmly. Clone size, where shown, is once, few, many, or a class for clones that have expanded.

TGTGCCAGCAGCCCGTTCCTTAGCACAGATACGCAGTATTTT,CASSPFLSTDTQYF,NA,TRBV2,TRBJ2-3,NA
TGTGCCAGCAGTACTACCCAGGGGAAGGATCAGCCCCAGCATTTT,CASSTTQGKDQPQHF,NA,TRBV6-6,TRBJ1-5,NA
TGTGCCAGCAGCCGTTGGGAGGGAAGCACCGGGGAGCTGTTTTTT,CASSRWEGSTGELFF,TRBD2,TRBV9,TRBJ2-2,NA
TGCGCCAGCAGCCAACTCAGGGCTGGAAACACCATATATTTT,CASSQLRAGNTIYF,NA,TRBV4-1,TRBJ1-3,NA
TGCGCCAGCAGCTTGGGACAGAGCAGGGATACGCAGTATTTT,CASSLGQSRDTQYF,NA,TRBV5-1,TRBJ2-3,NA
TGCAGTGCCGTAGTCCGGGTGGCTTTCTTT,CSAVVRVAFF,NA,TRBV20-1,TRBJ1-1,NA
TGTGCCAGCAGCCGACTAGGGGGCCTGAACACTGAAGCTTTCTTT,CASSRLGGLNTEAFF,TRBD1,TRBV7-8,TRBJ1-1,NA
TGTGCCAGCAGTAAAACCCAGGGATCCTACAATGAGCAGTTCTTC,CASSKTQGSYNEQFF,NA,TRBV6-5,TRBJ2-1,NA
TGTGCCAGCTCACGGGAGGGGTACAATGAGCAGTTCTTC,CASSREGYNEQFF,TRBD2,TRBV18,TRBJ2-1,NA
TGTGCCAGCTCACAGGGGACTAGTGGGACAGATACGCAGTATTTT,CASSQGTSGTDTQYF,TRBD2,TRBV18,TRBJ2-3,NA
TGTGCCAGCTCACCAAGTGGCAACACTGAAGCTTTCTTT,CASSPSGNTEAFF,NA,TRBV18,TRBJ1-1,NA
TGTGCCAGCAGTGAAGCGGGGAGCCTAGGCGAGCAGTACTTC,CASSEAGSLGEQYF,NA,TRBV6-1,TRBJ2-7,NA
TGTGCCAGCAGTTACTCGACGTCAGGGACTGGTACAGATACGCAGTATTTT,CASSYSTSGTGTDTQYF,NA,TRBV6-2/TRBV6-3,TRBJ2-3,NA
TGTGCCAGCAGGAGACAGGGTTCGTACACTGAAGCTTTCTTT,CASRRQGSYTEAFF,TRBD1,TRBV2,TRBJ1-1,NA
TGTGCCAGCAGCTTCCAGGGGCCACTTACCTTC,CASSFQGPLTF,NA,TRBV7-9,TRBJ1-2,NA
TGTGCCAGTAGTGGCCGGGAGGGTAGCACTGAAGCTTTCTTT,CASSGREGSTEAFF,NA,TRBV19,TRBJ1-1,once
TGTGCCAGCTCACCGCAGGGACTAGGGAGCACCGAGCAGTACTTC,CASSPQGLGSTEQYF,TRBD2,TRBV18,TRBJ2-7,once
TGTGCCAGCAGCGTTCAAGGGGGCTCCCGATCACCCCTCCACTTT,CASSVQGGSRSPLHF,TRBD1,TRBV9,TRBJ1-6,NA
TGTGCCACACCAGGGGGCCAGGGCAATCAGCCCCAGCATTTT,CATPGGQGNQPQHF,TRBD1,TRBV6-5,TRBJ1-5,NA
TGTGCCAGCAGCGTAGCGGGACAGAGCTCCTATAATTCACCCCTCCACTTT,CASSVAGQSSYNSPLHF,TRBD1,TRBV9,TRBJ1-6,NA
TGTGCCAGCAGTTACTCGCCAGGAGGGCCTGAAGCTTTCTTT,CASSYSPGGPEAFF,NA,TRBV6-5,TRBJ1-1,NA
TGTGCCAGCAGCCTACAACAGGGGGCGCATGGCTACACCTTC,CASSLQQGAHGYTF,TRBD1,TRBV7-3,TRBJ1-2,NA
TGTGCCAGCAGTGAAGTCCTAAACGACTATGGCTACACCTTC,CASSEVLNDYGYTF,NA,TRBV2,TRBJ1-2,NA
TGTGCCATCAGCAGGGAGGGGAACACAGATACGCAGTATTTT,CAISREGNTDTQYF,TRBD2,TRBV10-3,TRBJ2-3,NA
TGTGCCAGCAGCCCGGGGGGGGCGGGGGCTTTCTTT,CASSPGGAGAFF,NA,TRBV7-9,TRBJ1-1,NA
TGTGCCAGTAGTACTGGAGGGTTGAACACTGAAGCTTTCTTT,CASSTGGLNTEAFF,NA,TRBV19,TRBJ1-1,NA
TGTGCCAGCACCGTACAGGGGACCTATGGCTACACCTTC,CASTVQGTYGYTF,TRBD1,TRBV2,TRBJ1-2,NA
TGTGCCAGTAGTATGTTACAGGGGACGCAGTTCTTC,CASSMLQGTQFF,TRBD1,TRBV19,TRBJ2-1,few
TGTGCCAGCAGCGCGGGGACTTTACAAGAGACCCAGTACTTC,CASSAGTLQETQYF,NA,TRBV9,TRBJ2-5,NA
TGCGCCAGCAGCCGTCAAGGGAGTCAGCCCCAGCATTTT,CASSRQGSQPQHF,NA,TRBV5-1,TRBJ1-5,NA
TGTGCCAGCAGCAGCAGGGGGCTATATAATTCACCCCTCCACTTT,CASSSRGLYNSPLHF,TRBD1,TRBV14,TRBJ1-6,NA
TGTGCCAGCAGTGGGACAGGGGAAGGATATGGCTACACCTTC,CASSGTGEGYGYTF,TRBD1,TRBV2,TRBJ1-2,NA
TGTGCCAGCGGTGAATGGACAGATGAAAAACTGTTTTTT,CASGEWTDEKLFF,NA,TRBV5-6,TRBJ1-4,medium-sized
TGTGCCAGCAGCTTATGGGCGCGGGGTACCGGGGAGCTGTTTTTT,CASSLWARGTGELFF,NA,TRBV7-6,TRBJ2-2,NA
TGCGCCAGCAGCTTGGGGGGGACAGGGAATGAAAAACTGTTTTTT,CASSLGGTGNEKLFF,TRBD1,TRBV5-1,TRBJ1-4,NA
TGCAGCGTTGACCGTACAGGGGACGCTGAAGCTTTCTTT,CSVDRTGDAEAFF,TRBD1,TRBV29-1,TRBJ1-1,NA
TGTGCCACCGGGACTAGCGGGAGGGGATCCTACGAGCAGTACTTC,CATGTSGRGSYEQYF,TRBD2,TRBV19,TRBJ2-7,NA
TGTGCCAGCAGTTTCACGGGAGGTGGGGGCAATCAGCCCCAGCATTTT,CASSFTGGGGNQPQHF,NA,TRBV27,TRBJ1-5,NA
TGTGCCAGTAGTATAGGGATAGCGGGAGGGAGCACAGATACGCAGTATTTT,CASSIGIAGGSTDTQYF,TRBD2,TRBV19,TRBJ2-3,once
TGTGCCAGCAGCTTAGAGGCAGGGTCTTCCTACAATGAGCAGTTCTTC,CASSLEAGSSYNEQFF,NA,TRBV7-6,TRBJ2-1,NA
TGTGCCAGCTCACCACCCCCGCGGGGCAATGAGCAGTTCTTC,CASSPPPRGNEQFF,NA,TRBV18,TRBJ2-1,NA
TGTGCCAGCAGTGGTGACACCTACGAGCAGTACTTC,CASSGDTYEQYF,NA,TRBV27,TRBJ2-7,NA
TGTGCCAGCACCCCGGGACAGCTTGAGGGTGGCTACACCTTC,CASTPGQLEGGYTF,TRBD1,TRBV6-5,TRBJ1-2,NA
TGTGCCAGCAGCAGCGGGACGGTTCCTATCACAGATACGCAGTATTTT,CASSSGTVPITDTQYF,TRBD2,TRBV11-1,TRBJ2-3,NA
TGCGCCAGCAGTGCAGCAGGGGGAAGACAGCCCCAGCATTTT,CASSAAGGRQPQHF,TRBD1,TRBV5-1,TRBJ1-5,NA
TGCGCCAGCAGCTTGTCGGCTAGCGGTTTGCCCGGGGAGCTGTTTTTT,CASSLSASGLPGELFF,TRBD2,TRBV5-1,TRBJ2-2,NA
TGTGCCAGCAGCGAAGGAGCGGAGGTCCGCACAGATACGCAGTATTTT,CASSEGAEVRTDTQYF,NA,TRBV2,TRBJ2-3,NA
TGTGCCAGCAGCTTAGACACCTATGGCTACACCTTC,CASSLDTYGYTF,NA,TRBV11-1,TRBJ1-2,NA
TGTGCCATCAGTGACATTGCGGGAGCTACCTACGAGCAGTACTTC,CAISDIAGATYEQYF,TRBD2,TRBV10-3,TRBJ2-7,NA
TGTGCCAGCAGTAGCCGGGACAGGGGACATCAGCCCCAGCATTTT,CASSSRDRGHQPQHF,TRBD1,TRBV28,TRBJ1-5,NA
TGTGCCAGCAGAATGGACAGCATTAATGAAAAACTGTTTTTT,CASRMDSINEKLFF,NA,TRBV6-5,TRBJ1-4,NA
TGCGCCAGCAGTCCGTACACCGGGGAGCTGTTTTTT,CASSPYTGELFF,NA,TRBV10-1,TRBJ2-2,NA
TGTGCCACCAGTTCTGCAGGGAGCAATCAGCCCCAGCATTTT,CATSSAGSNQPQHF,NA,TRBV24-1,TRBJ1-5,NA
TGTGCCAGCAGCCAGACCGGGACAGGGAGAACTGAAGCTTTCTTT,CASSQTGTGRTEAFF,TRBD1,TRBV7-3,TRBJ1-1,once